The 13 T cell receptor beta chains below were found in one sample sequenced in a study of blood T cells in healthy people across ages. The second PCR ran about 6 to 12 cycles with a sample-barcoded 5' primer and J-beta primers. Each CDR3 protein gets one entry after TCRdb re-called the 5' RACE reads with MiXCR. The table includes approximately 1,000,000 distinct CDR3 sequences, less than 50% detected once. The specimen was blood. Source of these receptors: a woman aged 55-70 years in good health.

J is TRBJ2-2 and V is TRBV29-1; 7 positions agree with TRBD1. CDR3 length: 14 residues. V was pared by 4 bases and J by 5 bases, with 7 bases of the junction left unmatched. The germline V gene has CDR1 SQVTM and CDR2 ANQGSEA. CDR3 region: CSVAGRGTTGELFF. In DNA form, the CDR3 reads TGCAGCGTTGCGGGCAGGGGGACGACCGGGGAGCTGTTTTTT.

This clonotype was found many times. The chain has TRBV7-9 and TRBJ1-2; D is ambiguous. V shed 0 bases and J shed 4 bases, with 9 bases lying between them. Germline CDR1 and CDR2: SEHNR and FQNEAQ (reference sequence). CDR3 length equals 14 residues. CDR3 residues: CASSLAAGLYGYTF. The DNA for the CDR3 is TGTGCCAGCAGCTTAGCGGCAGGCCTCTATGGCTACACCTTC.

The rearrangement uses TRBV2 and TRBJ2-3; 8 bases map to TRBD2. The germline V gene has CDR1 SNHLY and CDR2 FYNNEI. This CDR3 spans 14 amino acids. J gave up 2 bases and V 7 bases, and 5 bases lay outside the gene matches. CDR3 bases: TGTGCCAGCACCCCGGGAGGGACCACAGATACGCAGTATTTT. The encoded protein is CASTPGGTTDTQYF.

The rearrangement joins TRBV6-2 or TRBV6-3 to TRBJ2-4, with D maybe TRBD1 (6 bases). TRBJ2-7 matches the DNA end more closely, so the J call is doubtful. This CDR3 comprises 16 residues. In germline, CDR1 is MNHEY, CDR2 SVGEGT. The CDR3 loop reads CASSQGTYRRGGEQYF. CDR3 DNA: TGTGCCAGCAGCCAGGGTACCTACCGGAGAGGGGGCGAGCAGTACTTC.

This clonotype was observed a handful of times. The rearrangement links TRBV28 to TRBJ2-1; TRBD2 matches 10 bases. The V gene end was trimmed by 7 bases and the J gene end by 4 bases; junction bases not matched to a gene: 7. Germline CDR1 reads MDHEN; CDR2 reads SYDVKM. This CDR3 contains 15 residues. CDR3 nucleotide sequence: TGTGCCAGCACCACACTAGCGGGATTATACAATGAGCAGTTCTTC. Its translation: CASTTLAGLYNEQFF. Looking up the rest from reference TRBV28 and TRBJ2-1 gives the full variable domain: DVKVTQSSRYLVKRTGEKVFLECVQDMDHENMFWYRQDPGLGLRLIYFSYDVKMKEKGDIPEGYSVSREKKERFSLILESASTNQTSMYLCASTTLAGLYNEQFFGPGTRLTVL.

V is TRBV20-1 and J is TRBJ2-3; possibly TRBD1 for D (6 bases). CDR1 DFQATT and CDR2 SNEGSKA come from the germline V gene (reference sequence). The CDR3 has 17 amino acids. The V gene lost 4 bases and the J gene lost 2 bases, with 22 bases spanning the gap. The CDR3 spells CSATPEVQGFSTDTQYF. In DNA, the CDR3 is TGCAGTGCTACGCCGGAGGTACAGGGCTTTTCCACAGATACGCAGTATTTT.

The CDR3 reads CSARDPRADYEQYF. The CDR3 DNA follows: TGCAGTGCTAGAGATCCTCGCGCCGACTACGAGCAGTACTTC. The rearrangement joins TRBV20-1 to TRBJ2-7; no firm D call. Trimming pared 0 bases from V and 3 bases from J, leaving 12 bases between. Germline V gene data show CDR1 as DFQATT and CDR2 as SNEGSKA (reference sequence). The CDR3 loop spans 14 amino acids.

The chain links TRBV24-1 to TRBJ2-6; no firm D call. Germline V gene lookup returns CDR1 KGHDR and CDR2 SFDVKD. The CDR3 totals 15 residues. The V gene lost 7 bases and the J gene lost 0 bases, with 9 bases spanning the gap. The CDR3 DNA reads as TGTGCCACCAGCGACACTAACTCTGGGGCCAACGTCCTGACTTTC. Encoded protein: CATSDTNSGANVLTF.

CDR3 DNA: TGTGCCAGCAGCTTAACGCCCCCCCGACAGGGCCTATCAGATACGCAGTATTTT. Protein sequence: CASSLTPPRQGLSDTQYF. This chain connects TRBV7-2 to TRBJ2-3; 7 positions agree with TRBD1. Germline loops: CDR1 SGHTA, CDR2 FQGNSA. The CDR3 runs to 18 residues. With V trimmed by 2 bases and J by 4 bases, 15 bases remained unmatched.

The genes are TRBV11-2 and TRBJ2-3; 16 bases line up with TRBD2. Germline lookup yields CDR1 SGHAT and CDR2 FQNNGV. The V segment lost 0 bases and the J segment 4 bases; nucleotides outside the gene matches: 7. The CDR3 has 19 residues. CDR3 sequence reads: CASSLDFGTSGRASDTQYF. Here the CDR3 DNA reads TGTGCCAGCAGCTTAGATTTCGGGACTAGCGGGAGGGCATCAGATACGCAGTATTTT.

This sequence joins TRBV28 and TRBJ2-6, with D tentatively TRBD1 (6 bases). In germline, CDR1 is MDHEN, CDR2 SYDVKM. The V and J ends lost 0 bases and 0 bases respectively, with 9 bases between them. The CDR3 runs 17 residues. The CDR3 sequence is CASSLWVGGSGANVLTF. DNA for the CDR3: TGTGCCAGCAGTTTATGGGTAGGGGGCTCTGGGGCCAACGTCCTGACTTTC.

This clonotype was counted only a few times. V gene TRBV20-1 combines with J gene TRBJ2-1; no clear D gene. The length of the CDR3 is 13 residues. Germline V gene data show CDR1 as DFQATT and CDR2 as SNEGSKA (reference sequence). The CDR3 protein is CSPGQAQINEQFF. Written as DNA, the CDR3 is TGCAGCCCGGGTCAGGCCCAAATCAATGAGCAGTTCTTC.

This clonotype has only a few counts. V usage is TRBV15 and J usage is TRBJ2-1; 11 nucleotides line up with TRBD2. CDR1 is LNHNV, CDR2 YYDKDF, per germline (reference sequence). V was pared by 0 bases and J by 3 bases, with 1 base of the junction left unmatched. The CDR3 is 16 amino acids. This CDR3 is CATSREGLADYNEQFF. Here the CDR3 DNA reads TGTGCCACCAGCAGAGAGGGACTAGCGGACTACAATGAGCAGTTCTTC.